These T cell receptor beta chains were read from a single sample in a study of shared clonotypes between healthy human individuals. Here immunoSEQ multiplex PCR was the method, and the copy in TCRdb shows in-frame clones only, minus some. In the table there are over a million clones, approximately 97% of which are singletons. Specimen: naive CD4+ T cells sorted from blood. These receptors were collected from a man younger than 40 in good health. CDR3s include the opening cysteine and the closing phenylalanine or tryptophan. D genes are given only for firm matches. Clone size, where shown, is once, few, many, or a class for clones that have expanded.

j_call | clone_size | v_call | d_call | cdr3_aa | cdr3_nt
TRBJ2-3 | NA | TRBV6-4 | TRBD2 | CASSAGTSGLGRADTQYF | TGTGCCAGCAGTGCCGGGACTAGCGGTTTGGGGCGGGCAGATACGCAGTATTTT
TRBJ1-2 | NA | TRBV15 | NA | CATSRELSTLNYGYTF | TGTGCCACCAGCAGAGAGCTATCAACTCTTAACTATGGCTACACCTTC
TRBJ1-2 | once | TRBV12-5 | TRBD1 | CASGLVVQGGSYGYTF | TGTGCTAGTGGTTTGGTAGTTCAGGGGGGAAGCTATGGCTACACCTTC
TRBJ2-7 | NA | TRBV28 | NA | CASSPLGGFSSYEQYF | TGTGCCAGCAGCCCCCTGGGCGGGTTTAGCTCCTACGAGCAGTACTTC
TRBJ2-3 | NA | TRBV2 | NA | CASARPRANTDTQYF | TGTGCCAGCGCACGCCCGCGGGCCAACACAGATACGCAGTATTTT
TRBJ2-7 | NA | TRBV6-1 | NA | CASSQSPYYEQYF | TGTGCCAGCAGTCAGTCCCCTTATTACGAGCAGTACTTC
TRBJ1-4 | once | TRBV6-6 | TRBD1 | CASSEGAKREKLFF | TGTGCCAGCAGTGAGGGGGCGAAAAGAGAAAAACTGTTTTTT
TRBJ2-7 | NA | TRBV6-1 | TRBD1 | CASRASGGAPREQYF | TGTGCCAGCAGGGCCTCAGGGGGCGCCCCCAGGGAGCAGTACTTC
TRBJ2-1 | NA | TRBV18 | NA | CASSPLTDNEQFF | TGTGCCAGCTCACCCCTGACAGACAATGAGCAGTTCTTC
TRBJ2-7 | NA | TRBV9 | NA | CASSVAPEQFYEQYF | TGTGCCAGCAGCGTAGCCCCCGAACAATTCTACGAGCAGTACTTC
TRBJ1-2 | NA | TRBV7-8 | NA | CASSLVAGSGYTF | TGTGCCAGCAGCTTAGTAGCGGGTAGTGGCTACACCTTC
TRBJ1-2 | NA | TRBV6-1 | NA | CASSESRGGYGYTF | TGTGCCAGCAGTGAATCCCGGGGGGGATATGGCTACACCTTC
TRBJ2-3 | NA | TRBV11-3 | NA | CASSQETDTQYF | TGTGCCAGCAGCCAAGAAACAGATACGCAGTATTTT
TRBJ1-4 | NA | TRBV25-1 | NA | CASSRPGTFNEKLFF | TGTGCCAGCAGTAGACCCGGGACATTCAATGAAAAACTGTTTTTT
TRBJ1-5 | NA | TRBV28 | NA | CASRYNWGELSNQPQHF | TGTGCCAGCAGATACAACTGGGGTGAACTTAGCAATCAGCCCCAGCATTTT
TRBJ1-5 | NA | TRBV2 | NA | CASTLDRPSNQPQHF | TGTGCCAGCACCTTAGACAGGCCTAGCAATCAGCCCCAGCATTTT
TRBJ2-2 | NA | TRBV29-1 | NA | CSARTPPSNTGELFF | TGCAGCGCTAGGACTCCTCCTTCGAACACCGGGGAGCTGTTTTTT